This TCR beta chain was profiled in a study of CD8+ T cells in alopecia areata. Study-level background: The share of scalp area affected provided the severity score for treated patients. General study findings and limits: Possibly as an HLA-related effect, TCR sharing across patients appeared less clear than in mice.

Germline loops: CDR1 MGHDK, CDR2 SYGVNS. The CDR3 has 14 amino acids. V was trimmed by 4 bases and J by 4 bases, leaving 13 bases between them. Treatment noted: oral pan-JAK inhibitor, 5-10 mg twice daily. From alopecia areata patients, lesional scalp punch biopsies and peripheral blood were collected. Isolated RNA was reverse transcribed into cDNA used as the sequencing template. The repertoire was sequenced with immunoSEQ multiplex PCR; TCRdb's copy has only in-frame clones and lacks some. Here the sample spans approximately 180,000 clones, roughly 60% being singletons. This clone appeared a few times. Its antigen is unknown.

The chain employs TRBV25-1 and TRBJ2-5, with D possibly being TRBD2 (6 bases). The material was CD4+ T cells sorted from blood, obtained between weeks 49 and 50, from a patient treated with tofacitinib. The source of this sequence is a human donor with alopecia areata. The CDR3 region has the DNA TGTGCCAGCAGTGCAAGGGCCGGGGGAGAGACCCAGTACTTC. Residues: CASSARAGGETQYF.